This TCR beta chain was obtained from a study of blood T cell repertoires in COVID-19. V dropped 3 bases and J dropped 1; count of bases not matched to a gene: 4. Germline V CDR1 and CDR2: SGHAT, FQNNGV. This CDR3 comprises 15 residues. Authors' methods: Nucleated cell number was recorded as an estimate derived from reference gene primer amplification. TCRdb keeps only in-frame clones here, not all; method: immunoSEQ multiplex PCR. The V and J calls and clone size come from that table; D and trimming were worked out from the DNA. This sample has almost 45,000 clones; about 70% occur once, and the top ten carry around 59%.

The specimen sequenced was peripheral blood. This rearrangement joins TRBV11-2 to TRBJ2-3, with 7 bases that match TRBD2. The receptor was isolated from an elderly man with acute or convalescent COVID-19. CDR3 sequence: CASSFYTSGTDTQYF. In nucleotides, the CDR3 is TGTGCCAGCAGCTTCTATACTAGCGGCACAGATACGCAGTATTTT.